This T cell receptor beta chain originates from a study of cytomegalovirus exposure and HLA in healthy donors. Vbeta (60) and Jbeta (13) primers were used in the PCR. The method was immunoSEQ multiplex PCR; TCRdb's version includes in-frame clones alone and lacks a portion of them. This table has around 150,000 clones, around 79% appearing once. Germline V CDR1 and CDR2: SGHVS, FNYEAQ. This CDR3 is 15 amino acids long. V was pared by 1 base and J by 2 bases, with 8 bases between. This chain links TRBV7-6 with TRBJ2-2; possibly TRBD1 for D (5 bases). The receptor was derived from a young man in good health and CMV-seropositive. Sample: PBMCs. CDR3 bases: TGTGCCAGCAGCTTAGAGGGGCCAAACACCGGGGAGCTGTTTTTT. Protein: CASSLEGPNTGELFF.